The TCR beta chain described here comes from a study of identical twins. Each CDR3 protein is one row after TCRdb ran MiXCR on the 5' RACE reads. The table has some 200,000 distinct CDR3 sequences, 6% to 9% seen once. This clonotype was seen more than once but under ten times. There are 16 residues in the CDR3. Germline lookup yields CDR1 MNHEY and CDR2 SMNVEV (reference sequence). V lost 3 bases, J lost 3 bases, and 2 bases stayed unmatched. Another study also made use of these data, one on yellow fever vaccine responses in identical twins.

What was sequenced was memory (CD45RO+) T cells sorted from blood. The receptor was isolated from a woman between 18 and 29 years old in good health. The V and J genes are TRBV27 and TRBJ1-4; TRBD1 agrees at 12 bases. DNA of the CDR3: TGTGCCAGCAGTTTGGGACAGGGGGCAGCTAATGAAAAACTGTTTTTT. It specifies CASSLGQGAANEKLFF.